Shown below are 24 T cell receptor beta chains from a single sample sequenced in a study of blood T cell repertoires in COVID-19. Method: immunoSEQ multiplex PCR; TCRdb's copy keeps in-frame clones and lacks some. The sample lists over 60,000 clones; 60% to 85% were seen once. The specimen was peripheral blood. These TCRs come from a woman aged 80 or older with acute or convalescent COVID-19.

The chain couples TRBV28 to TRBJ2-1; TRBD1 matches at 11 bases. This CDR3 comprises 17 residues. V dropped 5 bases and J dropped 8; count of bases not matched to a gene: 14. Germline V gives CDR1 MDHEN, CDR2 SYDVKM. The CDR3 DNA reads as TGTGCCAGCAGTCCCTGGACAGGGGGCATGGTGGTCGATGAGCAGTTCTTC. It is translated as CASSPWTGGMVVDEQFF.

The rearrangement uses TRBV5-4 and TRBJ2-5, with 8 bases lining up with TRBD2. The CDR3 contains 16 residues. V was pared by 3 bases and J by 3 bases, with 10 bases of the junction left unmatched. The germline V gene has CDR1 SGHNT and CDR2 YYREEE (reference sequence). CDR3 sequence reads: CASSSIGGRSEETQYF. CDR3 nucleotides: TGTGCCAGCAGCTCGATCGGCGGGAGGTCAGAAGAGACCCAGTACTTC.

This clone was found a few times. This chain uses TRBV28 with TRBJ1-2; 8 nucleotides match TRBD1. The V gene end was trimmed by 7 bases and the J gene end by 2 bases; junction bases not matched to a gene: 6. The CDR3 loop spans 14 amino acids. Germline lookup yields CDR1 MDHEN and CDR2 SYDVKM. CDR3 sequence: CASTRTGINYGYTF. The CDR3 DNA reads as TGTGCCAGCACTCGGACAGGGATCAACTATGGCTACACCTTC.

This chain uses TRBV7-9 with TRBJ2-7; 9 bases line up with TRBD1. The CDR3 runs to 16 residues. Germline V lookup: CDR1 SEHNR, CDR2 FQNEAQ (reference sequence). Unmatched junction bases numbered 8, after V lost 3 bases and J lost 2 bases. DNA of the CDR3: TGTGCCAGCAGCTTGCCACAGGGGGCGCAAACCTACGAGCAGTACTTC. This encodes CASSLPQGAQTYEQYF.

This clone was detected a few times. The CDR3 loop reads CATSRGGGAGGTDTQYF. The DNA for the CDR3 is TGTGCCACCAGCAGAGGCGGCGGTGCGGGAGGGACAGATACGCAGTATTTT. The chain uses TRBV15 and TRBJ2-3; 9 bases match TRBD2. V lost 1 base, J lost 3 bases, and 8 bases stayed unmatched. CDR1 is LNHNV, CDR2 YYDKDF, per germline (reference sequence). The CDR3 contains 17 residues.

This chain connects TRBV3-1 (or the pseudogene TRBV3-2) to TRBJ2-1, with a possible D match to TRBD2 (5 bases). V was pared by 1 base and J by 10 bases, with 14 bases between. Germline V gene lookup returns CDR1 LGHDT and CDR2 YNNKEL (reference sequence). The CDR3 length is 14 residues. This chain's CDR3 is CASSQGVREYEQFF. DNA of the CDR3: TGTGCCAGCAGCCAAGGAGTGAGGGAATACGAGCAGTTCTTC.

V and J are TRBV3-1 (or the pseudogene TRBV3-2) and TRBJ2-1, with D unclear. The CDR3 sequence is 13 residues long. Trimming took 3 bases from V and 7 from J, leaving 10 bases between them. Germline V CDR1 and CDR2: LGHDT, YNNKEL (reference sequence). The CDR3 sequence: CASSQSTPNEQFF. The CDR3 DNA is TGTGCCAGCAGCCAGAGTACCCCGAATGAGCAGTTCTTC.

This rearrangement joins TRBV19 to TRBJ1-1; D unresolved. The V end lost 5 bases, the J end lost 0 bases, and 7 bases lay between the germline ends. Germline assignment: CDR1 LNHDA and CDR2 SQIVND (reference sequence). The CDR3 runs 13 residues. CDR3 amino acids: CASSFRLNTEAFF. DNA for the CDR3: TGTGCCAGTAGTTTCCGTCTGAACACTGAAGCTTTCTTT.

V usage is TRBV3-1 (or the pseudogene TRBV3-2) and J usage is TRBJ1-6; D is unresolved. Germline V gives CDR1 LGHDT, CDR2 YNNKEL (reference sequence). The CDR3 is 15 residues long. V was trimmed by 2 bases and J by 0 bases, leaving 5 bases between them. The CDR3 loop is CASSQSSSYNSPLHF. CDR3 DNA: TGTGCCAGCAGCCAATCCAGCTCCTATAATTCACCCCTCCACTTT.

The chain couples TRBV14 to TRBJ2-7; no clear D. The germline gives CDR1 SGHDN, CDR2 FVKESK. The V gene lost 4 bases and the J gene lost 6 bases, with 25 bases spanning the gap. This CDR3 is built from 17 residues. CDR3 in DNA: TGTGCCAGCAGCCCTCGAGGTCCGACTTCCACCCGAGGCGAGCAGTACTTC. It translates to CASSPRGPTSTRGEQYF.

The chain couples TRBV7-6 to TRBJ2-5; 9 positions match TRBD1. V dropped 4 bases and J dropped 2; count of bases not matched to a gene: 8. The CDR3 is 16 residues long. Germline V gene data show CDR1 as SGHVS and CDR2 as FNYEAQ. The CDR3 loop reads CASSSHGDRGQETQYF. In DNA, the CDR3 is TGTGCCAGCAGCTCACATGGAGACAGGGGGCAAGAGACCCAGTACTTC.

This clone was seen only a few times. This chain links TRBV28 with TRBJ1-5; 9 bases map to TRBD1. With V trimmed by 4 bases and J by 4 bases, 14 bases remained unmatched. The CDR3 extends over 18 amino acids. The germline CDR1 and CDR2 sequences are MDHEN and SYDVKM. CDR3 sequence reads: CASSSGMGGTGWNQPQHF. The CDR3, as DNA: TGTGCCAGCAGTTCGGGGATGGGGGGGACAGGGTGGAATCAGCCCCAGCATTTT.

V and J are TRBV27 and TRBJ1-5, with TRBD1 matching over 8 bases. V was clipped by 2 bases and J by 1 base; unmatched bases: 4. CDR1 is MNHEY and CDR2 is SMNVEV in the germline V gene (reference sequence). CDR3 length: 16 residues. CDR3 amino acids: CASSLVGQGSNQPQHF. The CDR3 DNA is TGTGCCAGCAGTTTAGTAGGACAGGGCAGCAATCAGCCCCAGCATTTT.

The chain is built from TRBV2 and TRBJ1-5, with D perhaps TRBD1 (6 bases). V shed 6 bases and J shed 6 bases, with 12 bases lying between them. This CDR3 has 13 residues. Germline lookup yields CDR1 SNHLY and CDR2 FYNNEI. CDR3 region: CASRPRGTQPQHF. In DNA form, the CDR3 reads TGTGCCAGCAGACCTAGGGGGACTCAGCCCCAGCATTTT.

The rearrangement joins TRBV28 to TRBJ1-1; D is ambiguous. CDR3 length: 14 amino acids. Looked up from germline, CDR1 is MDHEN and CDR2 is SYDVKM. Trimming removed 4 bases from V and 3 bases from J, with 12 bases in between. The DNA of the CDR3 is TGTGCCAGCAGTTCGCCGTCCCGGTACACTGAAGCTTTCTTT. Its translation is CASSSPSRYTEAFF. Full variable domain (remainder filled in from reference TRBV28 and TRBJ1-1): DVKVTQSSRYLVKRTGEKVFLECVQDMDHENMFWYRQDPGLGLRLIYFSYDVKMKEKGDIPEGYSVSREKKERFSLILESASTNQTSMYLCASSSPSRYTEAFFGQGTRLTVV.

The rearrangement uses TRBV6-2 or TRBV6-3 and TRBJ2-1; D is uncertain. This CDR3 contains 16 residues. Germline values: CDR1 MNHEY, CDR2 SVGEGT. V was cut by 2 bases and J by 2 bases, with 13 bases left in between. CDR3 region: CASSYPRVAAYNEQFF. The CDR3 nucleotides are TGTGCCAGCAGTTACCCCCGAGTAGCCGCCTACAATGAGCAGTTCTTC.

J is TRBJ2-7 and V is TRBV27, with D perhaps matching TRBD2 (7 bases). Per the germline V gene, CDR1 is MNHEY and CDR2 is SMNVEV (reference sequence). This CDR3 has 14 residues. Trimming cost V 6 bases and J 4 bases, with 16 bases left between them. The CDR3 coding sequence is TGTGCCAGCAGCCGTGGGGGGGGCGGGTACGAGCAGTACTTC. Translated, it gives CASSRGGGGYEQYF.

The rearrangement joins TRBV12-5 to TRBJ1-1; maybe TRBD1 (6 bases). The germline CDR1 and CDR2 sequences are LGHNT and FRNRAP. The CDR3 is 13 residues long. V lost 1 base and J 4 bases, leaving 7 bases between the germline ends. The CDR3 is CASGLDRATEAFF. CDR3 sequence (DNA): TGTGCTAGTGGTTTGGACAGGGCCACTGAAGCTTTCTTT.

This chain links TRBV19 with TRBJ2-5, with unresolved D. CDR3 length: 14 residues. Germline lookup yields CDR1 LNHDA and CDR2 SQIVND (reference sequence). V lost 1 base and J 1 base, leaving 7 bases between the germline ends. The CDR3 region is CASSIGPSQETQYF. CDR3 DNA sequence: TGTGCCAGTAGTATAGGTCCCAGCCAAGAGACCCAGTACTTC.

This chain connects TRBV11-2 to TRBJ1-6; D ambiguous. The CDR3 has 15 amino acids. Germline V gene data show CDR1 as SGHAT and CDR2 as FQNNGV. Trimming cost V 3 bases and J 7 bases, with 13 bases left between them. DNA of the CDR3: TGTGCCAGCAGCTTCCGGCGGGTGGAGAATTCACCCCTCCACTTT. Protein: CASSFRRVENSPLHF.

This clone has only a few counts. CDR3 protein: CASIPTGIFSGNTIYF. CDR3 coding DNA: TGTGCCAGCATCCCGACAGGGATTTTCTCTGGAAACACCATATATTTT. The chain recombines TRBV28 with TRBJ1-3; 7 nucleotides agree with TRBD1. The junction had 9 bases not matched to a gene; V was cut back by 7 bases and J by 0 bases. Germline CDR1 MDHEN, CDR2 SYDVKM. The CDR3 is made up of 16 amino acids.

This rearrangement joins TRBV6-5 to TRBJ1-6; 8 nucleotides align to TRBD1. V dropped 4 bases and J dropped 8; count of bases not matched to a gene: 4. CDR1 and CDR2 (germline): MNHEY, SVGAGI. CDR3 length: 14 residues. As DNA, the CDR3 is TGTGCCAGCAGTTCGACAGGGGTCGATTCACCCCTCCACTTT. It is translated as CASSSTGVDSPLHF.

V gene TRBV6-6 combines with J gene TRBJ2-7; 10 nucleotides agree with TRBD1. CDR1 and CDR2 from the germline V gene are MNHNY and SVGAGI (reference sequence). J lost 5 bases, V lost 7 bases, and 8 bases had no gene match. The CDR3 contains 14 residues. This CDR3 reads CASNPGQGIHEQYF. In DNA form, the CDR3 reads TGTGCCAGCAATCCGGGACAGGGGATCCACGAGCAGTACTTC.

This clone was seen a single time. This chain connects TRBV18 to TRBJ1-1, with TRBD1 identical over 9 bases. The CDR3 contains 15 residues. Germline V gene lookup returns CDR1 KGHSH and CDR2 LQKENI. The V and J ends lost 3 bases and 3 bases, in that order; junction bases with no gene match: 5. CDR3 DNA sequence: TGTGCCAGCTCACCGCTTGGGGACAGGGACACTGAAGCTTTCTTT. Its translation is CASSPLGDRDTEAFF.